The clone carrying this T cell receptor (beta chain) occurred a few times. Its target is not known. The sample comes from a study of cytomegalovirus exposure and HLA in healthy donors. Study findings and constraints: Presence/absence results assume similar sequencing depth per donor, which may not hold. In a later analysis, DRB1 alleles had the most associated TCRs; HLA-C alleles the fewest.

The CDR3 extends over 14 amino acids. V was pared by 3 bases and J by 4 bases, with 5 bases of the junction left unmatched. Germline assignment: CDR1 SGHRS and CDR2 YFSETQ. This PCR relied on a set of 60 Vbeta primers and 13 Jbeta primers. TCRdb's table, derived via immunoSEQ multiplex PCR, lists solely in-frame clones and lacks some. The data hold 84,000 or so clones, with about 81% observed a single time. The sample comprised PBMCs. The genes are TRBV5-1 and TRBJ1-2; 8 positions match TRBD1. The TCR originated in a woman in her fifties or sixties in good health and CMV-seronegative. The CDR3 bases are TGCGCCAGCAGCTCGGACAGGGTAGGCTATGGCTACACCTTC. It translates to CASSSDRVGYGYTF.